The 24 T cell receptor beta chains presented below share a single source sample, sequenced in a study of T-cell reconstitution after alpha-beta-depleted transplantation in children. Unique molecular identifiers were incorporated into the prepared TCRbeta library. TCRdb processed the PCR reads anew with MiXCR; each CDR3 protein has one entry. The sample has about 420,000 distinct CDR3 sequences; roughly 17% are singletons. The sequenced sample was PBMCs, mostly from graft donor cells, obtained 360 days after TCRalphabeta/CD19-depleted stem cell transplant. The source is a boy younger than two who had a stem cell transplant for Wiskott-Aldrich syndrome, so the T cells may come from the graft donor.

This clonotype was observed many times. The rearrangement uses TRBV6-6 and TRBJ2-1; the D call may be TRBD1 or TRBD2 (5 bases each). V was cut by 7 bases and J by 4 bases, with 8 bases left in between. CDR3 length equals 12 residues. CDR1 and CDR2 (germline): MNHNY, SVGAGI (reference sequence). CDR3 DNA: TGTGCCAGCAAAGGGGAGTACAATGAGCAGTTCTTC. This gives the protein CASKGEYNEQFF.

The chain carries TRBV20-1 and TRBJ2-3, with D perhaps TRBD2 (6 bases). The CDR3 contains 12 residues. Trimming took off 8 bases at V and 2 bases at J, with 11 bases between the two ends. Germline CDR1 DFQATT, CDR2 SNEGSKA (reference sequence). DNA for the CDR3: TGCAGTACCGGGACTTTCACAGATACGCAGTATTTT. Encoded protein: CSTGTFTDTQYF.

This clonotype was detected a few times. This chain uses TRBV7-9 with TRBJ2-3; D unclear. The CDR3 runs 16 residues. Trimming cost V 0 bases and J 2 bases, with 12 bases left between them. Germline V gives CDR1 SEHNR, CDR2 FQNEAQ (reference sequence). Here the CDR3 DNA reads TGTGCCAGCAGCTTAGCGGGCCCAACGAACACAGATACGCAGTATTTT. Protein: CASSLAGPTNTDTQYF.

This clonotype was seen ten or more times. The chain recombines TRBV5-1 with TRBJ2-5; TRBD2 aligns across 11 bases. Per germline, CDR1 SGHRS and CDR2 YFSETQ. V shed 4 bases and J 1 base; nucleotides not matched to a gene: 9. This CDR3 has 17 residues. In DNA, the CDR3 is TGCGCCAGCAGCAGAGTCGGGCTAGCGGGGGGCCAAGAGACCCAGTACTTC. Translating it yields CASSRVGLAGGQETQYF.

The chain carries TRBV2 and TRBJ2-7, with TRBD2 matching 8 bases. The ends lost 3 bases at V and 2 bases at J; junction bases unmatched: 6. This CDR3 comprises 15 residues. Germline assignment: CDR1 SNHLY and CDR2 FYNNEI. The CDR3 DNA reads as TGTGCCAGCAGTGATCCGGGGGGGCGCGCCTACGAGCAGTACTTC. Protein: CASSDPGGRAYEQYF.

The chain carries TRBV5-1 and TRBJ2-3; 7 positions match TRBD1. V lost 2 bases, J lost 0 bases, and 12 bases stayed unmatched. This CDR3 contains 18 residues. Germline V gene data show CDR1 as SGHRS and CDR2 as YFSETQ. The chain's CDR3 is CASSLNRLGQASTDTQYF. The CDR3 DNA follows: TGCGCCAGCAGCTTAAACCGGCTTGGACAGGCGAGCACAGATACGCAGTATTTT.

The DNA for the CDR3 is TGTGCCAGCAGCTTAGTTGCAGGGGCCGGGTACACTGAAGCTTTCTTT. Protein product: CASSLVAGAGYTEAFF. This chain connects TRBV7-2 to TRBJ1-1, with TRBD1 as a possible D gene (6 bases). The CDR3 covers 16 residues. Trimming stripped 1 base from V and 3 bases from J, with 15 bases between. The germline V gene encodes CDR1 SGHTA and CDR2 FQGNSA.

This chain joins TRBV16 and TRBJ2-3; maybe TRBD1 (5 bases). Germline CDR1 KGHSY, CDR2 FQNENV. Trimming cost V 4 bases and J 4 bases, with 12 bases left between them. There are 14 residues in the CDR3. The CDR3 bases are TGTGCCAGCAGCCGCTCCAGGGCACCAGATACGCAGTATTTT. Translation gives CASSRSRAPDTQYF.

The V call is TRBV12-3 or TRBV12-4, the J call TRBJ2-7; tentative D call: TRBD1 (6 bases). V gave up 7 bases and J gave up 4 bases, with 17 bases separating them. The length of the CDR3 is 14 residues. The DNA of the CDR3 is TGTGCCAGCACCACAGGGAGTACGGGATACGAGCAGTACTTC. Amino acids: CASTTGSTGYEQYF.

This clonotype showed up just a few times. The genes are TRBV11-2 and TRBJ2-2; TRBD2 aligns across 14 bases. V dropped 6 bases and J dropped 7; count of bases not matched to a gene: 13. The CDR3 loop spans 18 amino acids. CDR1 SGHAT and CDR2 FQNNGV come from the germline V gene. CDR3 sequence: CASRNDPRLAGGVGELFF. The CDR3 DNA sequence: TGTGCCAGCAGAAACGATCCGAGACTAGCGGGGGGGGTCGGGGAGCTGTTTTTT.

The sample holds a few counts of this clonotype. CDR3 loop: CASSYSRVTGELFF. The CDR3 bases are TGTGCCAGCAGTTACTCGAGGGTTACCGGGGAGCTGTTTTTT. This chain uses TRBV6-5 with TRBJ2-2; possibly TRBD2 for D (5 bases). The CDR3 sequence is 14 residues long. V gave up 0 bases and J gave up 5 bases, with 7 bases separating them. Germline V CDR1 and CDR2: MNHEY, SVGAGI.

V and J are TRBV12-3 or TRBV12-4 and TRBJ1-5, with D unresolved. The V end was cut by 3 bases, the J end by 3 bases, with 9 bases between. The CDR3 covers 14 residues. This CDR3 is CASSFWGNNQPQHF. CDR3 nucleotide sequence: TGTGCCAGCAGTTTTTGGGGTAACAATCAGCCCCAGCATTTT.

The sample holds many counts of this clonotype. The gene calls are TRBV4-3 and TRBJ2-1, with D perhaps matching TRBD2 (5 bases). The CDR3 spans 15 residues. Trimming removed 0 bases from V and 4 bases from J, with 10 bases in between. Germline CDR1 and CDR2: LGHNA and YSLEER. CDR3 DNA: TGCGCCAGCAGCCAAGATCGTAGCGAATACAATGAGCAGTTCTTC. This sequence encodes CASSQDRSEYNEQFF.

This clonotype came up many times. The gene calls are TRBV15 and TRBJ1-5; possibly TRBD1 for D (5 bases). Germline V gene lookup returns CDR1 LNHNV and CDR2 YYDKDF (reference sequence). The V end lost 6 bases, the J end lost 2 bases, and 14 bases lay between the germline ends. The CDR3 consists of 15 residues. The CDR3 protein is CATRARQGGNQPQHF. For the CDR3, the DNA is TGTGCCACCAGAGCTCGGCAGGGTGGCAATCAGCCCCAGCATTTT.

This clonotype occurred many times. The V gene is TRBV10-3, the J gene TRBJ2-3, with TRBD1 matching over 7 bases. The V segment lost 4 bases and the J segment 2 bases; nucleotides outside the gene matches: 9. Germline CDR1 is ENHRY and CDR2 is SYGVKD. The CDR3 length is 16 residues. Written as DNA, the CDR3 is TGTGCCATCAGTGCCCGGACAGGCGAACCCACAGATACGCAGTATTTT. Protein product: CAISARTGEPTDTQYF.

This clonotype showed up just a few times. J is TRBJ1-1 and V is TRBV29-1; unclear D gene. The germline V gene encodes CDR1 SQVTM and CDR2 ANQGSEA. V lost 7 bases and J lost 4, with 7 bases in between. This CDR3 has 10 amino acids. Written as DNA, the CDR3 is TGCAGCGGGGCCCTCACTGAAGCTTTCTTT. Protein product: CSGALTEAFF. The variable domain in full, completed from reference TRBV29-1 and TRBJ1-1, reads SAVISQKPSRDICQRGTSLTIQCQVDSQVTMMFWYRQQPGQSLTLIATANQGSEATYESGFVIDKFPISRPNLTFSTLTVSNMSPEDSSIYLCSGALTEAFFGQGTRLTVV.

The V and J genes are TRBV3-1 and TRBJ2-3, with a possible D match to TRBD2 (5 bases). The CDR3 runs to 16 residues. V lost 3 bases, J lost 3 bases, and 16 bases lay in between. Germline CDR1 reads LGHDT; CDR2 reads YNNKEL (reference sequence). The CDR3 spells CASSHHLRTPTDTQYF. CDR3 in DNA: TGTGCCAGCAGCCATCACCTCAGGACTCCTACAGATACGCAGTATTTT.

This clonotype was seen only a few times. The chain joins TRBV28 to TRBJ2-3; TRBD2 aligns across 8 bases. The CDR3 extends over 17 amino acids. Germline V gives CDR1 MDHEN, CDR2 SYDVKM. Trimming cost V 5 bases and J 2 bases; bases outside gene matches: 12. In DNA form, the CDR3 reads TGTGCCAGCAGTCCATCGTTTTTGCGGGGGGACACAGATACGCAGTATTTT. It specifies CASSPSFLRGDTDTQYF. Drawing the rest from reference TRBV28 and TRBJ2-3, the complete variable domain is DVKVTQSSRYLVKRTGEKVFLECVQDMDHENMFWYRQDPGLGLRLIYFSYDVKMKEKGDIPEGYSVSREKKERFSLILESASTNQTSMYLCASSPSFLRGDTDTQYFGPGTRLTVL.

V and J are TRBV5-6 and TRBJ2-1, with 7 bases identical to TRBD2. CDR1 and CDR2 (germline): SGHDT, YYEEEE. The CDR3 is 15 residues long. V was clipped by 3 bases and J by 6 bases; unmatched bases: 9. The CDR3 loop reads CASSWGGGMVNEQFF. The CDR3 DNA reads TGTGCCAGCAGCTGGGGGGGAGGGATGGTCAATGAGCAGTTCTTC.

This clonotype was counted a few times. This sequence joins TRBV4-1 and TRBJ1-5; perhaps TRBD1 as D (6 bases). V lost 0 bases to trimming and J lost 7 bases, with 13 bases between them. The germline CDR1 and CDR2 sequences are MGHRA and YSYEKL. This CDR3 contains 15 residues. Here the CDR3 DNA reads TGCGCCAGCAGCCAAGAATTACAGGGCAGGCAGCCCCAGCATTTT. Protein sequence: CASSQELQGRQPQHF.

This clonotype was seen only a few times. J is TRBJ2-3 and V is TRBV5-1; 11 bases match TRBD2. The junction had 6 bases not matched to a gene; V was cut back by 4 bases and J by 2 bases. Germline assignment: CDR1 SGHRS and CDR2 YFSETQ. The CDR3 is 16 amino acids. As DNA, the CDR3 is TGCGCCAGCAGCCCGCTTAGCGGGGGGGCCACAGATACGCAGTATTTT. Protein: CASSPLSGGATDTQYF.

This clonotype was observed a few times. The chain combines TRBV7-2 with TRBJ1-2, with a possible D match to TRBD1 (5 bases). Trimming removed 0 bases at V and 3 bases at J, with 8 bases between. Germline values: CDR1 SGHTA, CDR2 FQGNSA. This CDR3 has 14 amino acids. The CDR3 here is CASSLARDYYGYTF. The CDR3 DNA sequence: TGTGCCAGCAGCTTAGCCCGGGACTACTATGGCTACACCTTC. The entire variable domain, with the rest obtained from reference TRBV7-2 and TRBJ1-2, is as follows: GAGVSQSPSNKVTEKGKDVELRCDPISGHTALYWYRQSLGQGLEFLIYFQGNSAPDKSGLPSDRFSAERTGGSVSTLTIQRTQQEDSAVYLCASSLARDYYGYTFGSGTRLTVV.

In this sample, this clonotype turned up a few times. V gene TRBV10-3 combines with J gene TRBJ2-1; D unresolved. The germline gives CDR1 ENHRY, CDR2 SYGVKD. V shed 2 bases and J shed 4 bases, with 6 bases lying between them. The CDR3 has 13 amino acids. The CDR3 region is CAISEPPYNEQFF. The CDR3 DNA reads as TGTGCCATCAGTGAGCCACCTTACAATGAGCAGTTCTTC.

This clonotype was seen only a few times. The chain couples TRBV12-3 or TRBV12-4 to TRBJ2-1; TRBD2 aligns across 9 bases. The V segment lost 3 bases and the J segment 6 bases; nucleotides outside the gene matches: 12. This CDR3 comprises 17 residues. The CDR3 bases are TGTGCCAGCAGTTTTTGGGCGGGAGGGACCCTACGCAATGAGCAGTTCTTC. It specifies CASSFWAGGTLRNEQFF.